These T cell receptor beta chains were read from a single sample in a study of cytomegalovirus exposure and HLA in healthy donors. Produced via immunoSEQ multiplex PCR; TCRdb's table is partial and in-frame only. The table includes about 180,000 clones, roughly four fifths detected once. Sequencing was done on a sample of PBMCs. The receptors here all came from a man aged 18-30 years in good health and CMV-seronegative. Both conserved end residues are part of each CDR3. Each record gives: V gene, J gene, CDR3 protein.

TRBV6-4	TRBJ1-6	CASRDRGPSPLHF
TRBV2	TRBJ2-5	CASSERRLAGAETQYF
TRBV7-9	TRBJ2-2	CASSGGGTTNTGELFF
TRBV20-1	TRBJ1-2	CSARLRAGYTF
TRBV28	TRBJ1-2	CASSSGTANYGYTF
TRBV5-1	TRBJ2-3	CASSLTVTDTQYF
TRBV9	TRBJ2-5	CASSVGTLRAQETQYF
TRBV6-5	TRBJ2-1	CASSYASGGANEQFF
TRBV19	TRBJ1-4	CATQVREPSTNEKLFF
TRBV18	TRBJ2-3	CASSPGGLATKYF
TRBV11-3	TRBJ2-2	CASSLVGSGNTGELFF
TRBV18	TRBJ2-7	CASSPVAVPTGQYF
TRBV7-3	TRBJ2-1	CASSLAVPSGSRGNEQFF
TRBV10-1	TRBJ2-3	CASSAASPADTQYF
TRBV7-2	TRBJ2-5	CASSPPGGTATQYF
TRBV10-2	TRBJ2-1	CASTPGRREQFF
TRBV29-1	TRBJ2-2	CSVEDLRLAGARELFF
TRBV5-1	TRBJ1-2	CASSGQGGYGYTF
TRBV7-9	TRBJ2-7	CASSPLSSYEQYF
TRBV2	TRBJ2-7	CASRGRLSSSYEQYF
TRBV18	TRBJ1-6	CASSPDRGDSPLHF
TRBV29-1	TRBJ1-5	CSVARGDNQPQHF
TRBV7-3	TRBJ1-1	CASSQGVAVRGTEAFF
TRBV9	TRBJ2-1	CASSSGGQGAISYNEQFF